This T cell receptor (beta chain) was identified during a study of blood T cells in healthy people across ages. Study findings and constraints: Aged donors had fewer naive CD4+ cells and lower diversity than long-lived donors.

The junction had 6 bases not matched to a gene; V was cut back by 7 bases and J by 5 bases. The CDR3 sequence is 14 residues long. For this clonotype: Its antigen remains unknown.

A J-beta primer mix and a sample-barcoded 5' primer were used in a second PCR of about 7 to 11 cycles. In TCRdb, the 5' RACE reads were re-called with MiXCR into one record per CDR3 protein. Altogether some 760,000 distinct CDR3 sequences are present, roughly 25% being singletons, with the ten largest covering 3% to 4.5%. These records were also assigned to another study, of T cells of mothers and their children. That source notes: Donation came from a few healthy Caucasian mothers together with their six children.

Sequences were obtained from blood. The clonotype originates from a boy under 18 in good health. This chain uses TRBV12-3 or TRBV12-4 with TRBJ1-5, with 9 bases fitting TRBD1. The CDR3 nucleotides are TGTGCCAGCACCCGGGACAGGGTTGATCAGCCCCAGCATTTT. Amino acids: CASTRDRVDQPQHF.